The 18 T cell receptor beta chains listed next were all sequenced from one sample in a study of cytomegalovirus exposure and HLA in healthy donors. The PCR had 60 Vbeta and 13 Jbeta primers. Libraries were prepared by immunoSEQ multiplex PCR; TCRdb keeps only in-frame clonotypes and omits some of them. Of roughly 120,000 clones in the sample, roughly 82% were seen once. The sequencing input was PBMCs. These receptor sequences come from a woman between 18 and 30 years old in good health and CMV-seronegative.

V usage is TRBV29-1 and J usage is TRBJ2-3, with TRBD2 as a possible D gene (6 bases). Germline V gene data show CDR1 as SQVTM and CDR2 as ANQGSEA. This CDR3 region has 14 residues. The V end lost 6 bases, the J end lost 6 bases, and 19 bases lay between the germline ends. The DNA for the CDR3 is TGCAGCGTCATCTCGGACGGAGGAGGGGATACGCAGTATTTT. As protein: CSVISDGGGDTQYF.

The chain recombines TRBV5-4 with TRBJ2-7; TRBD1 agrees at 11 bases. Germline values: CDR1 SGHNT, CDR2 YYREEE (reference sequence). The CDR3 covers 15 residues. After removal of 4 bases from V and 6 bases from J, the junction contained 9 bases not matched to a gene. Here the CDR3 DNA reads TGTGCCAGCAGCCTGGACAGGGGGCGAGGTAGCGAGCAGTACTTC. Translated: CASSLDRGRGSEQYF. The variable domain in full, completed from reference TRBV5-4 and TRBJ2-7, reads ETGVTQSPTHLIKTRGQQVTLRCSSQSGHNTVSWYQQALGQGPQFIFQYYREEENGRGNFPPRFSGLQFPNYSSELNVNALELDDSALYLCASSLDRGRGSEQYFGPGTRLTVT.

This sequence joins TRBV15 and TRBJ1-5; tentatively, D is TRBD1 (5 bases). CDR1 is LNHNV, CDR2 YYDKDF, per germline (reference sequence). Trimming shortened V by 6 bases and J by 5 bases, and 17 bases separated the two germline ends. There are 15 residues in the CDR3. The CDR3 DNA reads as TGTGCCACCAGAGAGATGGGGCAGGTCTATCAGCCCCAGCATTTT. It yields the protein CATREMGQVYQPQHF.

The V and J genes are TRBV7-2 and TRBJ2-7; maybe TRBD2 (8 bases). This CDR3 comprises 13 residues. Trimming cost V 1 base and J 12 bases, with 16 bases left between them. CDR1 and CDR2 (germline): SGHTA, FQGNSA. CDR3 sequence: CASSLGSGTAPYF. Written as DNA, the CDR3 is TGTGCCAGCAGCTTAGGTAGCGGGACAGCGCCGTACTTC.

This sequence joins TRBV10-2 and TRBJ1-2, with a possible D match to TRBD1 (5 bases). V was trimmed by 10 bases and J by 4 bases, leaving 16 bases between them. Germline V gene data show CDR1 as WSHSY and CDR2 as SAAADI. CDR3 size: 13 residues. CDR3 sequence reads: CAIDAGGSYGYTF. The CDR3, as DNA: TGCGCCATCGACGCCGGGGGAAGCTATGGCTACACCTTC.

The chain is built from TRBV6-1 and TRBJ1-2; D ambiguous. CDR3 length equals 16 residues. The V end lost 1 base, the J end lost 2 bases, and 14 bases lay between the germline ends. The germline gives CDR1 MNHNS, CDR2 SASEGT. Written as DNA, the CDR3 is TGTGCCAGCAGTGAAGATCACCGTTTCCAGAACTATGGCTACACCTTC. The encoded protein is CASSEDHRFQNYGYTF.

The chain carries TRBV5-5 and TRBJ1-1, with a possible D match to TRBD1 (5 bases). Germline CDR1 SGHKS, CDR2 YYEKEE (reference sequence). Trimming cost V 0 bases and J 5 bases, with 11 bases left between them. This CDR3 has 14 residues. The CDR3 DNA reads as TGTGCCAGCAGCTTGGTCGGGGGTGGTACTGAAGCTTTCTTT. Translating it yields CASSLVGGGTEAFF.

The J gene is TRBJ2-1, the V gene TRBV6-4; the D gene is possibly TRBD2 (5 bases). CDR1 MRHNA and CDR2 SNTAGT come from the germline V gene. With 1 base removed from V and 6 bases from J, the gap between germline ends came to 19 bases. The CDR3 is 17 amino acids. Written as DNA, the CDR3 is TGTGCCAGCAGTGACTTGAGTGATATAGCGAGGCCCAATGAGCAGTTCTTC. This gives the protein CASSDLSDIARPNEQFF.

V usage is TRBV5-1 and J usage is TRBJ2-1, with TRBD1 identical over 9 bases. Germline loops: CDR1 SGHRS, CDR2 YFSETQ. The CDR3 is made up of 15 amino acids. J lost 4 bases, V lost 0 bases, and 2 bases had no gene match. In DNA form, the CDR3 reads TGCGCCAGCAGCTTGGAGGGACAGGGTTACAATGAGCAGTTCTTC. Protein: CASSLEGQGYNEQFF.

J is TRBJ2-7 and V is TRBV11-2; possibly TRBD2 for D (7 bases). The CDR3 loop spans 15 amino acids. The V gene's germline CDR1 is SGHAT and CDR2 FQNNGV. Trimming removed 1 base from V and 4 bases from J, with 14 bases in between. The CDR3: CASSLVRGAVYEQYF. CDR3 DNA: TGTGCCAGCAGCTTAGTACGGGGGGCAGTGTACGAGCAGTACTTC. The whole variable domain, filled in from reference TRBV11-2 and TRBJ2-7, reads EAGVAQSPRYKIIEKRQSVAFWCNPISGHATLYWYQQILGQGPKLLIQFQNNGVVDDSQLPKDRFSAERLKGVDSTLKIQPAKLEDSAVYLCASSLVRGAVYEQYFGPGTRLTVT.

J is TRBJ2-3 and V is TRBV7-9; TRBD2 agrees at 10 bases. This CDR3 has 18 residues. The germline V gene encodes CDR1 SEHNR and CDR2 FQNEAQ (reference sequence). Trimming took 8 bases from V and 0 from J; bases not matched to a gene: 14. The CDR3 region is CASEAQRGGHPSTDTQYF. CDR3 in DNA: TGTGCCAGCGAGGCCCAGCGGGGGGGACATCCTAGCACAGATACGCAGTATTTT.

This sequence joins TRBV13 and TRBJ2-7, with TRBD2 identical over 9 bases. V was clipped by 9 bases and J by 5 bases; unmatched bases: 8. The CDR3 consists of 13 residues. CDR1 and CDR2 from the germline V gene are PRHDT and FYEKMQ (reference sequence). This chain's CDR3 is CASSSGRKHEQYF. The CDR3 DNA is TGTGCCAGTTCGAGCGGGAGGAAGCACGAGCAGTACTTC.

The rearrangement links TRBV5-1 to TRBJ2-3, with TRBD2 matching 10 bases. Germline V gives CDR1 SGHRS, CDR2 YFSETQ. Trimming cost V 4 bases and J 2 bases; bases outside gene matches: 10. The CDR3 totals 17 residues. CDR3 nucleotide sequence: TGCGCCAGCAGCCCTATAGCGGGGGGACCTTTCACAGATACGCAGTATTTT. Translating it yields CASSPIAGGPFTDTQYF. Full variable domain (outside the CDR3, taken from reference TRBV5-1 and TRBJ2-3): KAGVTQTPRYLIKTRGQQVTLSCSPISGHRSVSWYQQTPGQGLQFLFEYFSETQRNKGNFPGRFSGRQFSNSRSEMNVSTLELGDSALYLCASSPIAGGPFTDTQYFGPGTRLTVL.

The chain joins TRBV27 to TRBJ1-1, with 7 nucleotides matching TRBD1. The CDR3 loop spans 14 amino acids. CDR1 and CDR2 (germline): MNHEY, SMNVEV (reference sequence). Germline trimming cut 5 bases from V and 4 bases from J; bases unmatched to any gene: 7. The CDR3 spells CASSERQGGTEAFF. The CDR3 nucleotides read TGTGCCAGCAGTGAGAGACAGGGTGGCACTGAAGCTTTCTTT.

The rearrangement joins TRBV7-6 to TRBJ1-1; D is uncertain. The germline gives CDR1 SGHVS, CDR2 FNYEAQ. The CDR3 length is 14 residues. Trimming cost V 3 bases and J 5 bases, with 13 bases left between them. The chain's CDR3 is CASSLLERRTEAFF. The DNA for the CDR3 is TGTGCCAGCAGCTTGTTGGAGCGGAGGACTGAAGCTTTCTTT. Using reference TRBV7-6 and TRBJ1-1 for the parts outside the CDR3, the full variable domain is GAGVSQSPRYKVTKRGQDVALRCDPISGHVSLYWYRQALGQGPEFLTYFNYEAQQDKSGLPNDRFSAERPEGSISTLTIQRTEQRDSAMYRCASSLLERRTEAFFGQGTRLTVV.

This CDR3 is CAIRGASGIQETQYF. The CDR3 DNA reads TGTGCCATCCGGGGGGCTAGCGGGATCCAAGAGACCCAGTACTTC. V is TRBV10-3 and J is TRBJ2-5; 9 bases line up with TRBD2. The CDR3 totals 15 residues. The J segment lost 1 base and the V segment lost 8 bases, leaving 8 bases of the junction unmatched. Germline V lookup: CDR1 ENHRY, CDR2 SYGVKD.

This chain's CDR3 is CASSLRASGRVTYEQYF. The CDR3 coding sequence is TGTGCCAGCAGCTTAAGGGCTAGCGGGCGAGTTACCTACGAGCAGTACTTC. The rearrangement uses TRBV7-9 and TRBJ2-7; 8 positions agree with TRBD2. Germline trimming cut 2 bases from V and 2 bases from J; bases unmatched to any gene: 11. Germline CDR1 SEHNR, CDR2 FQNEAQ (reference sequence). The CDR3 sequence is 17 residues long.

V gene TRBV27 combines with J gene TRBJ2-7; 11 bases are shared with TRBD2. J was trimmed by 3 bases and V by 6 bases; bases with no gene match: 7. This CDR3 spans 15 amino acids. Germline lookup yields CDR1 MNHEY and CDR2 SMNVEV (reference sequence). In DNA, the CDR3 is TGTGCCAGCAGCATAGGGACTAGCGGAAACTACGAGCAGTACTTC. It codes for CASSIGTSGNYEQYF.